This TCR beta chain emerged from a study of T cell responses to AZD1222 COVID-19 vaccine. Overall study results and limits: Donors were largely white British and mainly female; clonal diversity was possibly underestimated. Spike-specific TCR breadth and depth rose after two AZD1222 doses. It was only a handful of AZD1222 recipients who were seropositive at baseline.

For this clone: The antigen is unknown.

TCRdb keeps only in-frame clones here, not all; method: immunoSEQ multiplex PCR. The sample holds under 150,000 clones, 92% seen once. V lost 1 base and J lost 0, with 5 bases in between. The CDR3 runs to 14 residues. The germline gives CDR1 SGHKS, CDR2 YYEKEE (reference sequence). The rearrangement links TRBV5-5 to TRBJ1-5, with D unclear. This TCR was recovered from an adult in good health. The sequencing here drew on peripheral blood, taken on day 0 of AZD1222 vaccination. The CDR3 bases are TGTGCCAGCAGCTTGATGCCTAGCAATCAGCCCCAGCATTTT. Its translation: CASSLMPSNQPQHF.